This TCR beta chain was profiled in a study of shared clonotypes between healthy human individuals. General study points: Across subsets, estimated richness was generally greater for naive than for memory populations.

Regarding this clone: Its antigen is unidentified.

CD4+ cells were split into CD45RA+ naive and CD45RA-negative memory subsets. Produced via immunoSEQ multiplex PCR; TCRdb's table is partial and in-frame only. The sample lists more than 2 million clones, around 95% seen once, with roughly 0.13% in the top ten. The sequencing input was naive CD4+ T cells sorted from blood. Subset denoted: CD45RA+ positively selected. The TCR originated in a man between 18 and 29 years old in good health.

The CDR3 region has the DNA TGTGCCAGCAGTGACCCGGGTAGGGGAACAGATACGCAGTATTTT. Translation: CASSDPGRGTDTQYF. The chain links TRBV6-1 to TRBJ2-3, with D maybe TRBD1 (5 bases). Germline lookup yields CDR1 MNHNS and CDR2 SASEGT. Trimming removed 3 bases at V and 3 bases at J, with 13 bases between. The CDR3 has 15 residues.